What follows are 8 T cell receptor beta chains derived from one specimen sequenced in a study of identical twins. TCRdb processed the 5' RACE reads anew with MiXCR; each CDR3 protein has one entry. The repertoire holds 430,000 or so distinct CDR3 sequences, with 20% to 25% as singletons. These same data were also listed under a study on T cells expressing NK-cell markers.

The sequenced sample consisted of CD4+ T cells sorted from blood. Receptor source: a woman under 30 in good health.

Of note for this clonotype: Its ends do not fully match the called genes, so a read error is possible. The chain combines TRBV11-1 with TRBJ2-1; 11 bases align to TRBD2. There are 18 residues in the CDR3. Germline V gives CDR1 SGHAT, CDR2 FQDESV (reference sequence). In DNA form, the CDR3 reads TGTGCCGGTTCTGGGGGACTAGCGGCTGAAAGCTCCTACAATGTGCAGTTCTTC. Encoded protein: CAGSGGLAAESSYNVQFF.

The chain has TRBV19 and TRBJ1-5; 11 nucleotides agree with TRBD1. The germline CDR1 and CDR2 sequences are LNHDA and SQIVND (reference sequence). V gave up 9 bases and J gave up 7 bases; unmatched junction bases: 8. CDR3 length: 14 amino acids. CDR3 coding DNA: TGTGCCAGCCGCGGACAGGGGGCACTCCAGCCCCAGCATTTT. It is translated as CASRGQGALQPQHF. The full variable domain, rest sourced from reference TRBV19 and TRBJ1-5, is DGGITQSPKYLFRKEGQNVTLSCEQNLNHDAMYWYRQDPGQGLRLIYYSQIVNDFQKGDIAEGYSVSREKKESFPLTVTSAQKNPTAFYLCASRGQGALQPQHFGDGTRLSIL.

The chain combines TRBV10-3 with TRBJ2-2; TRBD2 agrees at 7 bases. Germline CDR1 ENHRY, CDR2 SYGVKD. The CDR3 spans 15 residues. Trimming at V came to 5 bases and at J to 1 base, leaving 4 bases not matched to a gene. This CDR3 is CAISRGDGNTGELFF. The DNA for the CDR3 is TGTGCCATCAGTCGGGGGGACGGGAACACCGGGGAGCTGTTTTTT.

The J gene is TRBJ2-3, the V gene TRBV15; D is undetermined. CDR1 is LNHNV and CDR2 is YYDKDF in the germline V gene (reference sequence). V gave up 0 bases and J gave up 5 bases, with 6 bases separating them. The CDR3 is 13 residues long. The CDR3 sequence is CATSRDHRDTQYF. CDR3 in DNA: TGTGCCACCAGCAGAGATCATAGAGATACGCAGTATTTT.

This clonotype was counted between two and nine times. The rearrangement joins TRBV25-1 to TRBJ2-2, with 12 bases fitting TRBD2. Germline CDR1 is MGHDK and CDR2 is SYGVNS. After removal of 10 bases from V and 5 bases from J, the junction contained 17 bases not matched to a gene. The CDR3 sequence is 18 residues long. CDR3 in DNA: TGTGCCACCCGAGGAATTCCAGGACTAGCGGGGAGAACCGGGGAGCTGTTTTTT. Amino acid sequence: CATRGIPGLAGRTGELFF.

This clonotype was observed a few times. The rearrangement joins TRBV6-6 to TRBJ2-7; TRBD2 matches at 8 bases. This CDR3 is 13 amino acids long. Germline V gene data show CDR1 as MNHNY and CDR2 as SVGAGI (reference sequence). Trimming took 8 bases from V and 2 from J; bases not matched to a gene: 5. The CDR3 sequence is CASGLAGPYEQYF. In DNA, the CDR3 is TGTGCCAGCGGATTAGCGGGGCCCTACGAGCAGTACTTC.

V gene TRBV6-2 or TRBV6-3 combines with J gene TRBJ2-7; D is possibly TRBD2 (5 bases). Trimming left V 8 bases short and J 0 bases short, with 14 bases between. Germline lookup yields CDR1 MNHEY and CDR2 SVGEGT. This CDR3 spans 14 amino acids. CDR3 coding DNA: TGTGCCAGCCAAGGGCTAGCCTTCTCCTACGAGCAGTACTTC. This sequence encodes CASQGLAFSYEQYF.

The chain employs TRBV6-2 or TRBV6-3 and TRBJ2-3; no clear D. Deletions cut 0 bases from V and 6 bases from J, with 13 bases between. The CDR3 sequence is 15 residues long. Germline CDR1 reads MNHEY; CDR2 reads SVGEGT. The CDR3 loop reads CASSYSLVTADTQYF. The CDR3, as DNA: TGTGCCAGCAGTTACTCTCTAGTTACGGCGGATACGCAGTATTTT.